This TCR beta chain was sequenced in a study of early T cells in non-severe SARS-CoV-2 infection (TCRdb year 2021). As for the study more broadly: TCR sequencing used bulk RNA from unsorted whole blood, so alpha and beta chains could not be paired. General study outcomes and caveats: VDJdb matching was skewed toward anti-spike CD8 responses and likely underestimated virus-specific expansions by missing private and CD4 specificities.

This clonotype was seen ten or more times. There is no known antigen for this receptor. An end of the junction differs from the germline gene, which may be a read error. Reading the germline V gene gives CDR1 SGHRS and CDR2 YFSETQ. The CDR3 has 11 amino acids, counting the end cysteine and phenylalanine. CDR3 DNA is the only sequence kept; it has 33 bases, read in frame from the first base. A case-control design nested within a healthcare worker cohort in London, UK, was used, with weekly nasopharyngeal swab PCR tests and blood sampling performed. Healthcare workers were recruited during the week of the UK lockdown, between 23 and 31 March 2020, and followed weekly for up to roughly 15 weeks. The receptor library was made with 5' RACE. TCRdb records NextSeq 500 as the sequencer. Unique molecular identifiers were attached to individual cDNA molecules in the TCR library protocol so that sequencing error and PCR bias could be corrected. Both TCR alpha and beta chains were sequenced, and tight co-correlation was observed between alpha and beta sequence abundances in each sample. From the authors' description of their analysis: Decombinator V4 was used to perform V gene, J gene and CDR3 annotation of TCR sequences. TCRs were defined as expanded if a significant change between any two time points was detected under a Poisson model with p below 0.0001. TCR abundances were normalised to the total number of TCRs sequenced in each sample and reported as counts per million. TRAV1-2 paired with TRAJ12, TRAJ20 or TRAJ33 defined MAIT TCRs, while TRAV10 paired with TRAJ18 defined iNKT TCRs. VDJdb, accessed on 1 November 2021, was searched for TCRs annotated for CMV, EBV and SARS-CoV-2, and TCRs annotated for more than one antigen were excluded. TCRdb reworked the public reads: Q25 trimming with fastp, MiXCR clone assembly, productive beta chains retained. One record per CDR3 amino acid sequence lists the most common genes and DNA. The authors' filters were not applied to this entry. The sample includes under 70,000 distinct CDR3 sequences, with roughly 13% observed a single time. More than 7.5% of the sample belongs to the ten largest clones.

The chain is assembled from TRBV5-1 and TRBJ2-5; too little of a D gene remains to name it. Sequencing input: whole blood. The clonotype originates from an adult who was a healthcare worker with PCR-confirmed SARS-CoV-2 infection or an uninfected control (not recorded which). The sequenced DNA is TGTGCCAGCAGCCTTGAAGAGACCCAGTACTTC. It translates as CASSLEETQYF.